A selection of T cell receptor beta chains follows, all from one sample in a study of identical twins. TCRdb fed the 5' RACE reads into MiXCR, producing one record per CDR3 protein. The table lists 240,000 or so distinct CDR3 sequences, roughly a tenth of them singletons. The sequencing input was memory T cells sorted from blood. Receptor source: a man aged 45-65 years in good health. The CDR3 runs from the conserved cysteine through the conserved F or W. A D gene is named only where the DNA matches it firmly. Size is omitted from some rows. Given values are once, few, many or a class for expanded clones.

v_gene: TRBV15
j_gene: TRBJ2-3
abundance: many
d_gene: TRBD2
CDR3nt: TGTGCCACCAGCAGTACCCCGGGACTAGCGAGCACAGATACGCAGTATTTT
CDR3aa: CATSSTPGLASTDTQYF

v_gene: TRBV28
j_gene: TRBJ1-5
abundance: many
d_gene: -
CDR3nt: TGTGCCAGCAGTCCCACCACTCAGCCCCAGCATTTT
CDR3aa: CASSPTTQPQHF

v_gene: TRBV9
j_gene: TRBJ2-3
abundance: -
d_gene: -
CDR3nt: TGTGCCAGCAGCGTAGCAGGGGCAGATACGCAGTATTTT
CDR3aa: CASSVAGADTQYF

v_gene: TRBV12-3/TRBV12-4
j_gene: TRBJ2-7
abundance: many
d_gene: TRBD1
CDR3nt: TGTGCCAGCAGTTTGGGACAGGGGAGTCTAGAGCAGTACTTC
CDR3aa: CASSLGQGSLEQYF

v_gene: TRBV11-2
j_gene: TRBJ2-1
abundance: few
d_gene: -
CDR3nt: TGTGCCAGCAGCTTAGCCCTCAATGAGCAGTTCTTC
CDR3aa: CASSLALNEQFF

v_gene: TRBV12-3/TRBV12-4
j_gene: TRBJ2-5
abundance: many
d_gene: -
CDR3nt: TGTGCCAGCAGCCAGACAAGAGAGACCCAGTACTTC
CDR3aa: CASSQTRETQYF

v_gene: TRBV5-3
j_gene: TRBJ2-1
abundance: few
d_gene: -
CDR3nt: TGTGCCAGAAGCTTTGGGGTCCCGAGCTCCTACAATGAGCAGTTCTTC
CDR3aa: CARSFGVPSSYNEQFF

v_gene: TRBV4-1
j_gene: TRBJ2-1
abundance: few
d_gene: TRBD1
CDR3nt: TGCGCCAGCAGCCACGGCCCGGGACAGGGGGTCTACAATGAGCAGTTCTTC
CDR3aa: CASSHGPGQGVYNEQFF

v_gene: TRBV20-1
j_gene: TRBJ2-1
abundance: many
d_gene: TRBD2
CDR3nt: TGCAGTGCTAGAGACCGAAAGGCGTGGCTAGCGGGAGCGATGGCCCACCGCTACAATGAGCAGTTCTTC
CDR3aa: CSARDRKAWLAGAMAHRYNEQFF

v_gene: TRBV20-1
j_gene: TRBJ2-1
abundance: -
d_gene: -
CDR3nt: TGCAGTGCTCAAGGAGCCTTGGGGTCCTACGATGAGCAGTTCTTC
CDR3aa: CSAQGALGSYDEQFF

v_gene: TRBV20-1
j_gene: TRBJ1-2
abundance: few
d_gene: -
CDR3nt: TGCAGTGCCGATTTTTCTTGGGGCTACACCTTC
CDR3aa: CSADFSWGYTF

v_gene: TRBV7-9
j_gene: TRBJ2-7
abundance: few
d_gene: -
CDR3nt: TGTGCCAGCAGCTTAGGCTCGGCATCCTACGAGCAGTACTTC
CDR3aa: CASSLGSASYEQYF

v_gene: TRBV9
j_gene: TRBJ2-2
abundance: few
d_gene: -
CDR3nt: TGTGCCAGCAGCGTAGAGGTTTCCCCCTACACCGGGGAGCTGTTTTTT
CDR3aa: CASSVEVSPYTGELFF

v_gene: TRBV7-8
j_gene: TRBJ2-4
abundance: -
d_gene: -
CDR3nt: TGTGCCAGCAGCCCAGGGGCCAAAAACATTCAGTACTTC
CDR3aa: CASSPGAKNIQYF

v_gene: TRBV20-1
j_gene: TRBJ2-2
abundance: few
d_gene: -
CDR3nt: TGCAGTGCTAGAGATGGTTCGGTCGGGGAGCTGTTTTTT
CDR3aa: CSARDGSVGELFF

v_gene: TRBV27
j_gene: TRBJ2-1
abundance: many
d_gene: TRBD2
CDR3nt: TGTGCCAGGGGACTAGCGGACGCCAACAATGAGCAGTTCTTC
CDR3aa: CARGLADANNEQFF

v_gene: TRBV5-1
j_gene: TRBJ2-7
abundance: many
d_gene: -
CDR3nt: TGCGCCAGCAGCATCATAGCGGCTGATCACGAGCAGTACTTC
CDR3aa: CASSIIAADHEQYF

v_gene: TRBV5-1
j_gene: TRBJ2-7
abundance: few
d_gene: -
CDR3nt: TGCGCCAGCAGCCAAAAACAGGGAAACGAGCAGTACTTC
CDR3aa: CASSQKQGNEQYF

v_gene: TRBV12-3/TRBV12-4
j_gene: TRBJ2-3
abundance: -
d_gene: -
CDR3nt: TGTGCCAGCAGTTTCGAAGGGGCAGGTACGCAGTATTTT
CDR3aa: CASSFEGAGTQYF

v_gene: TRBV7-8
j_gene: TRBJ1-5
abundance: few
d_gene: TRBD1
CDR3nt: TGTGCCAGCAGCTTAGGTCCAGCCGGGACAGGGAATCAGCCCCAGCATTTT
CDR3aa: CASSLGPAGTGNQPQHF

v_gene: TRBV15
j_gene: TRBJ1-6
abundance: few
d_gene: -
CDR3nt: TGTGCCACCAGCAGAGATCGCCAGGGATATTCACCCCTCCACTTT
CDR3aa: CATSRDRQGYSPLHF

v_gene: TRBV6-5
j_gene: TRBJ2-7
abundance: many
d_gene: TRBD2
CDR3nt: TGTGCCAGCAGTTACTCTCCAGCGGGGGGCAACGAGCAGTACTTC
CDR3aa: CASSYSPAGGNEQYF

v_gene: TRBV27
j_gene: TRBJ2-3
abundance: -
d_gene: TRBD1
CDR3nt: TGTGCCACCCGTGACAGGGGGCAGGGCACAGATACGCAGTATTTT
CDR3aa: CATRDRGQGTDTQYF

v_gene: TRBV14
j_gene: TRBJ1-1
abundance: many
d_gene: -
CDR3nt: TGTGCCAGCAGCCAAGATCTTGAGATCGGGGCCACTGAAGCTTTCTTT
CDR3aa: CASSQDLEIGATEAFF